This T cell receptor (beta chain) is drawn from a study of control samples from healthy donors and cancer patients. TCRdb keeps only in-frame clones here, not all; method: immunoSEQ multiplex PCR. The sample yields under 90,000 clones, over 80% seen once. Germline V CDR1 and CDR2: SEHNR, FQNEAQ (reference sequence). This CDR3 is 12 amino acids long. V was shortened by 5 bases and J by 6 bases, with 10 bases between the two germline ends. The chain carries TRBV7-9 and TRBJ1-1; no clear D gene. The origin of this receptor is a woman in her sixties in good health. The sequenced material came from blood. The CDR3 loop reads CASSGAVAEAFF. The CDR3 DNA reads as TGTGCCAGCAGCGGAGCCGTGGCTGAAGCTTTCTTT.